The entry below describes one T cell receptor (beta chain). The assay was immunoSEQ multiplex PCR, and TCRdb's table has in-frame clones only and misses some. Found here are over 100,000 clones, under 90% of them singletons; the top ten hold 5% to 7.5%. The CDR3 is 16 amino acids. Germline-derived CDR1 and CDR2 are MNHEY and SVGEGT. Trimming took off 0 bases at V and 0 bases at J, with 11 bases between the two ends. The record originates from a study of T cell responses to AZD1222 COVID-19 vaccine. The rearrangement uses TRBV6-2 or TRBV6-3 and TRBJ1-1; D perhaps matches TRBD1 (5 bases). The origin of this receptor is an adult in good health. The specimen was peripheral blood, collected on day 0 of AZD1222 vaccination. For the CDR3, the DNA is TGTGCCAGCAGTTACTCGACCGGGGCGATGAACACTGAAGCTTTCTTT. Amino acid sequence: CASSYSTGAMNTEAFF.